Presented here are 27 T cell receptor beta chains from one specimen sequenced in a study of blood T cell repertoires in COVID-19. The table came from immunoSEQ multiplex PCR; TCRdb's copy has only in-frame clones and leaves some out. Of about 160,000 clones listed, 75% to 90% were seen once; the top ten hold about a tenth. Sequencing was done on a sample of peripheral blood. These receptors all come from a woman aged 80 or over with active or convalescent COVID-19.

The rearrangement joins TRBV11-3 to TRBJ1-2; 9 bases agree with TRBD1. This CDR3 region has 14 residues. V shed 7 bases and J 4 bases; nucleotides not matched to a gene: 7. Germline V gene sequence: CDR1 SGHNT, CDR2 YENEEA. In nucleotides, the CDR3 is TGTGCCAGCACCCCCGGGACAGGGATCTATGGCTACACCTTC. Translating gives CASTPGTGIYGYTF.

The chain employs TRBV6-5 and TRBJ2-7, with D maybe TRBD1 (6 bases). V dropped 5 bases and J dropped 6 bases, with 11 bases sitting between them. The CDR3 is 12 amino acids. The germline V gene has CDR1 MNHEY and CDR2 SVGAGI. This CDR3 reads CASSPTTGEQYF. In nucleotides, the CDR3 is TGTGCCAGCAGTCCCACGACAGGCGAGCAGTACTTC.

The chain has TRBV27 and TRBJ2-7, with 8 bases fitting TRBD2. The germline V gene encodes CDR1 MNHEY and CDR2 SMNVEV (reference sequence). V lost 6 bases and J lost 5; bases outside the gene matches: 12. This CDR3 has 15 residues. Here the CDR3 reads CASRYSGGAINEQYF. The CDR3 DNA is TGTGCCAGCAGATACAGCGGGGGAGCGATCAACGAGCAGTACTTC.

The chain combines TRBV6-5 with TRBJ1-4; TRBD1 is a possible D gene (5 bases). Germline V gene lookup returns CDR1 MNHEY and CDR2 SVGAGI. Trimming cost V 2 bases and J 7 bases, with 11 bases left between them. The CDR3 loop spans 14 amino acids. The DNA for the CDR3 is TGTGCCAGCAGTTACGAGGGAGGGGTTGAAAAACTGTTTTTT. This gives the protein CASSYEGGVEKLFF.

This clone was counted a single time. V is TRBV4-1 and J is TRBJ2-7; a weak D match, TRBD1 (6 bases). Trimming took 1 base from V and 0 from J, leaving 16 bases between them. The CDR3 covers 17 residues. CDR1 is MGHRA and CDR2 is YSYEKL in the germline V gene. In DNA, the CDR3 is TGCGCCAGCAGCCAAGGTCTAGACAGGCAAAGCTCCTACGAGCAGTACTTC. Protein sequence: CASSQGLDRQSSYEQYF.

The V and J genes are TRBV19 and TRBJ1-2, with 7 positions matching TRBD1. J gave up 5 bases and V 5 bases, and 8 bases lay outside the gene matches. The CDR3 length is 14 residues. Germline V gene lookup returns CDR1 LNHDA and CDR2 SQIVND (reference sequence). The CDR3: CASSPTGAAYGYTF. In DNA form, the CDR3 reads TGTGCCAGTAGTCCTACAGGGGCCGCATATGGCTACACCTTC.

V usage is TRBV6-5 and J usage is TRBJ2-7; 7 positions match TRBD1. CDR3 length: 14 residues. Germline CDR1 reads MNHEY; CDR2 reads SVGAGI. The ends lost 7 bases at V and 3 bases at J; junction bases unmatched: 9. The CDR3 region is CASIPPGQNYEQYF. Written as DNA, the CDR3 is TGTGCCAGCATCCCCCCGGGACAGAACTACGAGCAGTACTTC.

This chain links TRBV11-3 with TRBJ2-5; TRBD1 aligns across 7 bases. V shed 2 bases, J shed 2 bases, and the junction held 5 bases outside the gene matches. CDR1 and CDR2 (germline): SGHNT, YENEEA. This CDR3 region has 15 residues. The CDR3 spells CASSLNTGAQETQYF. The CDR3 coding sequence is TGTGCCAGCAGCTTAAACACAGGGGCGCAAGAGACCCAGTACTTC.

This chain uses TRBV11-2 with TRBJ1-3; D call uncertain. This CDR3 contains 16 residues. V lost 0 bases and J lost 0, with 9 bases in between. Looked up from germline, CDR1 is SGHAT and CDR2 is FQNNGV. The CDR3 reads CASSLDHQSSGNTIYF. CDR3 sequence (DNA): TGTGCCAGCAGCTTAGATCACCAGTCCTCTGGAAACACCATATATTTT.

V is TRBV7-9 and J is TRBJ2-5; unclear D gene. Per the germline V gene, CDR1 is SEHNR and CDR2 is FQNEAQ (reference sequence). V gave up 5 bases and J gave up 0 bases, with 10 bases separating them. CDR3 length equals 14 residues. The CDR3 DNA reads TGTGCCAGCAGCCCCTCGACAAACCAAGAGACCCAGTACTTC. It codes for CASSPSTNQETQYF.

This CDR3 is CASSQEGGSGYTF. Here the CDR3 DNA reads TGCGCCAGCAGCCAAGAGGGAGGGAGCGGCTACACCTTC. V and J are TRBV4-1 and TRBJ1-2; D not certain. This CDR3 region has 13 residues. V was cut by 0 bases and J by 8 bases, with 10 bases left in between. The V gene's germline CDR1 is MGHRA and CDR2 YSYEKL.

The chain carries TRBV3-1 (or the pseudogene TRBV3-2) and TRBJ2-1, with D perhaps matching TRBD2 (6 bases). CDR3 length: 17 residues. V gave up 0 bases and J gave up 6 bases, with 18 bases separating them. The V gene's germline CDR1 is LGHDT and CDR2 YNNKEL (reference sequence). The CDR3 region is CASSQDYGGVGVNEQFF. Here the CDR3 DNA reads TGTGCCAGCAGCCAAGATTATGGAGGGGTGGGTGTCAATGAGCAGTTCTTC.

In its sample, this clone was seen once. The V gene is TRBV30, the J gene TRBJ1-4; D gene unclear. CDR3 length equals 14 residues. Germline V gene data show CDR1 as GTSNPN and CDR2 as SVGIG (reference sequence). Trimming cost V 4 bases and J 8 bases, with 17 bases left between them. CDR3 sequence (DNA): TGTGCCTGGACCTCAGGAGCACGAGGGGAAAAACTGTTTTTT. Its translation is CAWTSGARGEKLFF.

The gene calls are TRBV7-2 and TRBJ1-3; 8 bases match TRBD1. The J segment lost 2 bases and the V segment lost 2 bases, leaving 11 bases of the junction unmatched. CDR1 and CDR2 (germline): SGHTA, FQGNSA. The CDR3 is made up of 18 amino acids. DNA of the CDR3: TGTGCCAGCAGCTTAATTGTGCCCGGGACAGGAGCTGGAAACACCATATATTTT. This sequence encodes CASSLIVPGTGAGNTIYF.

The chain has TRBV6-4 and TRBJ2-1; the match to TRBD1 covers 11 bases. Germline lookup yields CDR1 MRHNA and CDR2 SNTAGT. CDR3 length: 16 amino acids. The V and J ends lost 3 bases and 9 bases, in that order; junction bases with no gene match: 10. The CDR3 DNA follows: TGTGCCAGCAGTGAGAGGGACAGGGGGGAATGGGGTGAGCAGTTCTTC. This codes for CASSERDRGEWGEQFF.

This clone was counted a single time. The V gene is TRBV11-2, the J gene TRBJ2-5; 8 nucleotides line up with TRBD1. The CDR3 has 15 amino acids. Per the germline V gene, CDR1 is SGHAT and CDR2 is FQNNGV. After removal of 3 bases from V and 5 bases from J, the junction contained 8 bases not matched to a gene. The CDR3 protein is CASSFNRGAWETQYF. The CDR3 nucleotides read TGTGCCAGCAGCTTCAACAGGGGGGCGTGGGAGACCCAGTACTTC.

The V and J genes are TRBV6-4 and TRBJ2-3, with 7 bases lining up with TRBD2. Trimming at V came to 6 bases and at J to 4 bases, leaving 7 bases not matched to a gene. CDR1 is MRHNA, CDR2 SNTAGT, per germline. This CDR3 is 14 amino acids long. CDR3 sequence reads: CASSESGVSDTQYF. CDR3 coding DNA: TGTGCCAGCAGCGAGAGCGGGGTCTCAGATACGCAGTATTTT.

This clone was recorded a few times. The chain recombines TRBV12-3 or TRBV12-4 with TRBJ2-1; D uncertain. Trimming removed 5 bases from V and 8 bases from J, with 7 bases in between. The CDR3 extends over 11 amino acids. CDR3 nucleotide sequence: TGTGCCAGCAGTCGCGACTATGAGCAGTTCTTC. This sequence encodes CASSRDYEQFF.

The chain is built from TRBV11-3 and TRBJ1-1, with D possibly matching TRBD1 (5 bases). Trimming cost V 5 bases and J 11 bases, with 15 bases left between them. The CDR3 totals 12 residues. Germline V lookup: CDR1 SGHNT, CDR2 YENEEA. The CDR3 nucleotides read TGTGCCAGCAGCGCCTCGGGGGATCCGGCTTTCTTT. It codes for CASSASGDPAFF.

The V call is TRBV19, the J call TRBJ2-2; a possible D gene is TRBD2 (6 bases). This CDR3 comprises 15 residues. Germline CDR1 is LNHDA and CDR2 is SQIVND (reference sequence). Trimming pared 2 bases from V and 6 bases from J, leaving 13 bases between. CDR3 nucleotide sequence: TGTGCCAGTAGTATAATCGGGGGTAGACCCGGGGAGCTGTTTTTT. It codes for CASSIIGGRPGELFF.

This clone was found once. This chain links TRBV9 with TRBJ2-5; possible D gene TRBD2, 6 bases. V dropped 0 bases and J dropped 4 bases, with 16 bases sitting between them. CDR1 and CDR2 from the germline V gene are SGDLS and YYNGEE. The length of the CDR3 is 16 residues. In DNA form, the CDR3 reads TGTGCCAGCAGCGTAGCTCCGCGGACCGGGGGAGAGACCCAGTACTTC. This gives the protein CASSVAPRTGGETQYF.

The rearrangement links TRBV7-9 to TRBJ1-2; D unclear. This CDR3 spans 11 amino acids. Germline CDR1 SEHNR, CDR2 FQNEAQ (reference sequence). The CDR3 coding sequence is TGTGGCTCAGGCGTGGTCTATGGCTACACCTTC. This translates into CGSGVVYGYTF.

The rearrangement uses TRBV10-1 and TRBJ1-2; no definite D call. CDR1 is WNHNN, CDR2 SYGVQD, per germline (reference sequence). V lost 3 bases to trimming and J lost 4 bases, with 6 bases between them. CDR3 length: 12 residues. CDR3 residues: CASSDASYGYTF. CDR3 DNA sequence: TGCGCCAGCAGTGATGCCAGCTATGGCTACACCTTC.

V usage is TRBV9 and J usage is TRBJ2-7, with 9 nucleotides matching TRBD1. Trimming removed 4 bases from V and 6 bases from J; junction bases left unmatched: 11. The CDR3 runs 15 residues. Germline CDR1 is SGDLS and CDR2 is YYNGEE. The CDR3 region has the DNA TGTGCCAGCAGCAGCGCCGGGACAGGGCTCTCCGAGCAGTACTTC. It codes for CASSSAGTGLSEQYF. The whole variable domain, filled in from reference TRBV9 and TRBJ2-7, reads DSGVTQTPKHLITATGQRVTLRCSPRSGDLSVYWYQQSLDQGLQFLIQYYNGEERAKGNILERFSAQQFPDLHSELNLSSLELGDSALYFCASSSAGTGLSEQYFGPGTRLTVT.

J is TRBJ2-1 and V is TRBV13; D not resolved. From germline, CDR1 is PRHDT and CDR2 FYEKMQ (reference sequence). Trimming took 4 bases from V and 6 from J, leaving 16 bases between them. The CDR3 spans 15 residues. The CDR3, as DNA: TGTGCCAGCAGCTCCCCTGGGCTTAGTAGCAATGAGCAGTTCTTC. Residues: CASSSPGLSSNEQFF.

The J gene is TRBJ1-4, the V gene TRBV19; D is unresolved. In germline, CDR1 is LNHDA, CDR2 SQIVND (reference sequence). V lost 7 bases and J 8 bases, leaving 20 bases between the germline ends. The CDR3 has 15 residues. Here the CDR3 DNA reads TGTGCCAGTATGGCCCAATCGGGGTTGAAGGAAAAACTGTTTTTT. This encodes CASMAQSGLKEKLFF.

This sequence joins TRBV6-5 and TRBJ1-4; 7 nucleotides agree with TRBD1. Looked up from germline, CDR1 is MNHEY and CDR2 is SVGAGI. The CDR3 runs to 14 residues. The V gene end was trimmed by 4 bases and the J gene end by 4 bases; junction bases not matched to a gene: 3. The chain's CDR3 is CASSSGQINEKLFF. The DNA for the CDR3 is TGTGCCAGCAGTTCGGGACAGATTAATGAAAAACTGTTTTTT.